This TCR beta chain is from a study of T cell responses to AZD1222 COVID-19 vaccine. Study-wide results and limits: Spike-wide coverage was observed for vaccine-associated CD4 TCRs, with dominant responses at 160-218 and 743-854.

As regards this clone: The antigen is undetermined.

Trimming left V 0 bases short and J 8 bases short, with 13 bases between. Germline V CDR1 and CDR2: LGHDT, YNNKEL (reference sequence). This CDR3 contains 14 residues. Sequenced by immunoSEQ multiplex PCR; TCRdb stores in-frame clones only, minus some. This table has 150,000 to 180,000 clones, about 90% appearing once. Specimen: peripheral blood, collected 28 days after the second AZD1222 dose. The TCR sequence derives from an adult who received the AZD1222 COVID-19 vaccine. The rearrangement joins TRBV3-1 (or the pseudogene TRBV3-2) to TRBJ1-2; D is uncertain. The CDR3 DNA reads as TGTGCCAGCAGCCAAGATCGAGGTGTGGGCGGCTACACCTTC. Its translation: CASSQDRGVGGYTF.